This T cell receptor (beta chain) was retrieved from a study of regulatory T cells in long-lasting Graves disease. Time point indicated: newly diagnosed GD, antithyroid drugs for less than 3 months. PBMC RNA served as the TCR library source. General observations from the study: It was in persistent disease that TRBV28, TRBJ1-2 and TRBJ2-5 were favored.

V gave up 6 bases and J gave up 2 bases, with 17 bases separating them. The CDR3 consists of 15 residues. Sequencing libraries for TCR beta were prepared with iRepertoire HTBI primers and Arm-PCR of CDR3 regions. A single record per CDR3 protein comes from TCRdb applying MiXCR to the multiplex PCR reads. The sample has about 430,000 distinct CDR3 sequences, about 15% seen once. For this clonotype: What it binds is not known. A clone one base away is much larger, so this may be a read error.

This same sample was also taken into another study, of T cells in Graves' hyperthyroidism and ophthalmopathy. This second study notes: Separation of ophthalmopathy from stable hyperthyroidism was achieved by a 13 V-J model.

V and J are TRBV12-3 or TRBV12-4 and TRBJ2-7, with D unresolved. The clonotype was recovered from a woman between 40 and 55 years old with Graves disease. Source: peripheral blood mononuclear cells (PBMCs), taken at new diagnosis, from a patient treated with antithyroid drugs. The CDR3 nucleotides read TGTGCCAGCAGCCTCGACAACGACCCTACCTACGAGCAGTACTTC. It encodes CASSLDNDPTYEQYF.